Below are 29 T cell receptor beta chains sequenced from a single sample in a study of identifying expanded T cells in peripheral blood. This table comes from immunoSEQ multiplex PCR, and its TCRdb copy is limited to in-frame clones, with some not included. The sample records about 100,000 clones, roughly 88% being singletons. The sample consisted of blood. These receptors all come from a person aged 18 to 75 in good health.

The genes are TRBV29-1 and TRBJ2-7, with a weak D call TRBD1 (6 bases). Germline CDR1 is SQVTM and CDR2 is ANQGSEA. The V and J ends lost 7 bases and 4 bases respectively, with 17 bases between them. The CDR3 contains 13 residues. The CDR3 DNA follows: TGCAGCGCCATAGAAAACAGGGTTTACGAGCAGTACTTC. This encodes CSAIENRVYEQYF.

The rearrangement links TRBV2 to TRBJ2-5; D is undetermined. The J call may be mistaken, given a closer DNA end match to TRBJ2-7. The CDR3 has 10 amino acids. CDR1 is SNHLY, CDR2 FYNNEI, per germline. In DNA form, the CDR3 reads TGTGCCAGCAGTATGAACGAGCAGTACTTC. It translates to CASSMNEQYF.

V usage is TRBV18 and J usage is TRBJ1-1, with TRBD1 matching over 8 bases. Trimming cost V 6 bases and J 2 bases; bases outside gene matches: 11. The CDR3 consists of 16 residues. CDR1 and CDR2 from the germline V gene are KGHSH and LQKENI. The CDR3 coding sequence is TGTGCCAGCTCCCCAACTACAGGGGGGGCCAACACTGAAGCTTTCTTT. Translating gives CASSPTTGGANTEAFF.

The rearrangement links TRBV6-5 to TRBJ2-3, with D tentatively TRBD2 (5 bases). Trimming removed 6 bases from V and 5 bases from J, with 9 bases in between. CDR1 and CDR2 (germline): MNHEY, SVGAGI. The CDR3 has 12 residues. CDR3 nucleotide sequence: TGTGCCAGCAGGGGGAGTCGAGATACGCAGTATTTT. As protein: CASRGSRDTQYF.

This chain joins TRBV19 and TRBJ2-2, with D uncertain. V gave up 7 bases and J gave up 1 base, with 10 bases separating them. The CDR3 length is 14 residues. Germline values: CDR1 LNHDA, CDR2 SQIVND (reference sequence). The CDR3: CASTQVLNTGELFF. For the CDR3, the DNA is TGTGCCAGTACGCAAGTCCTGAACACCGGGGAGCTGTTTTTT.

This clone was observed a single time. The chain has TRBV10-3 and TRBJ2-7; TRBD2 agrees at 8 bases. Trimming took 6 bases from V and 4 from J; bases not matched to a gene: 14. CDR1 ENHRY and CDR2 SYGVKD come from the germline V gene. This CDR3 is 16 amino acids long. The CDR3 protein is CAIRIAGPIMSYEQYF. The DNA of the CDR3 is TGTGCCATCAGGATAGCGGGACCGATTATGTCTTACGAGCAGTACTTC.

The rearrangement joins TRBV18 to TRBJ2-7; 14 bases line up with TRBD2. Unmatched junction bases numbered 0, after V lost 5 bases and J lost 3 bases. CDR1 is KGHSH and CDR2 is LQKENI in the germline V gene. The CDR3 has 14 amino acids. The CDR3, as DNA: TGTGCCAGCTCAGGGACTAGCGGGGGCTACGAGCAGTACTTC. Residues: CASSGTSGGYEQYF.

The chain recombines TRBV2 with TRBJ2-1, with TRBD2 matching 8 bases. The CDR3 is made up of 17 amino acids. Germline values: CDR1 SNHLY, CDR2 FYNNEI. V shed 8 bases, J shed 0 bases, and the junction held 12 bases outside the gene matches. CDR3 region: CASLESSGTRSYNEQFF. CDR3 nucleotide sequence: TGTGCCAGCCTTGAGAGTAGCGGGACCCGCTCCTACAATGAGCAGTTCTTC.

CDR3 protein: CASSLEWGPSDTQYF. In DNA form, the CDR3 reads TGCGCCAGCAGCTTGGAGTGGGGTCCGTCAGATACGCAGTATTTT. This sequence joins TRBV5-1 and TRBJ2-3; D unresolved. The CDR3 has 15 amino acids. Per the germline V gene, CDR1 is SGHRS and CDR2 is YFSETQ. Deletions cut 0 bases from V and 4 bases from J, with 12 bases between.

This chain connects TRBV30 to TRBJ1-2; D gene unclear. The V gene's germline CDR1 is GTSNPN and CDR2 SVGIG (reference sequence). The CDR3 spans 14 residues. The V and J ends lost 0 bases and 7 bases respectively, with 15 bases between them. The CDR3 sequence: CAWSVWERSSGYTF. DNA for the CDR3: TGTGCCTGGAGTGTCTGGGAGCGGTCCTCTGGCTACACCTTC.

The chain carries TRBV6-5 and TRBJ1-1, with TRBD1 identical over 7 bases. The CDR3 sequence is 15 residues long. Trimming took 2 bases from V and 1 from J; bases not matched to a gene: 4. In germline, CDR1 is MNHEY, CDR2 SVGAGI. The CDR3, as DNA: TGTGCCAGCAGTTACGGGGGGACAGCGAACACTGAAGCTTTCTTT. It translates to CASSYGGTANTEAFF.

This clone turned up a few times. The chain has TRBV6-1 and TRBJ1-6; no clear D gene. The V gene's germline CDR1 is MNHNS and CDR2 SASEGT. Trimming removed 4 bases at V and 17 bases at J, with 12 bases between. The CDR3 has 11 amino acids. This CDR3 is CASSVPNQIHF. CDR3 in DNA: TGTGCCAGCAGTGTACCAAACCAGATCCACTTT.

The chain joins TRBV7-3 to TRBJ2-3, with 11 bases aligning to TRBD2. Germline V gene sequence: CDR1 SGHTA, CDR2 FQGTGA. The CDR3 consists of 15 residues. Trimming at V came to 4 bases and at J to 6 bases, leaving 6 bases not matched to a gene. CDR3: CASSSLAGGLDTQYF. The CDR3 DNA follows: TGTGCCAGCAGCTCCCTAGCGGGGGGCCTTGATACGCAGTATTTT. Full variable domain (missing parts from reference TRBV7-3 and TRBJ2-3): GAGVSQTPSNKVTEKGKYVELRCDPISGHTALYWYRQSLGQGPEFLIYFQGTGAADDSGLPNDRFFAVRPEGSVSTLKIQRTERGDSAVYLCASSSLAGGLDTQYFGPGTRLTVL.

For the CDR3, the DNA is TGTGCCAGCAGTTCGGGACTGGGGGGATCCTACGAGCAGTACTTC. Amino acids: CASSSGLGGSYEQYF. This chain uses TRBV28 with TRBJ2-7; D is possibly TRBD2 (6 bases). The V gene lost 4 bases and the J gene lost 1 base, with 14 bases spanning the gap. The CDR3 runs to 15 residues. Germline V CDR1 and CDR2: MDHEN, SYDVKM.

This clone was recorded once. The chain links TRBV6-1 to TRBJ1-1; 8 nucleotides match TRBD1. The germline CDR1 and CDR2 sequences are MNHNS and SASEGT. Trimming took 8 bases from V and 4 from J; bases not matched to a gene: 9. CDR3 size: 14 residues. CDR3 nucleotide sequence: TGTGCCAGCTCCCAGAACGACAGGGGCACTGAAGCTTTCTTT. It specifies CASSQNDRGTEAFF.

This clone was detected once. The V gene is TRBV5-1, the J gene TRBJ2-7; D remains ambiguous. Germline CDR1 reads SGHRS; CDR2 reads YFSETQ. The CDR3 consists of 14 residues. The V gene lost 5 bases and the J gene lost 3 bases, with 15 bases spanning the gap. The CDR3 DNA reads as TGCGCCAGCAGTCCGGCTAGGCCAGGCTACGAGCAGTACTTC. As protein: CASSPARPGYEQYF.

The V call is TRBV18, the J call TRBJ1-1, with D possibly TRBD1 on 6 matching bases. Germline CDR1 KGHSH, CDR2 LQKENI. Trimming cost V 2 bases and J 1 base, with 17 bases left between them. There are 17 residues in the CDR3. The CDR3 loop is CASSPSRVPRGNTEAFF. The CDR3, as DNA: TGTGCCAGCTCACCATCCCGGGTCCCCAGGGGGAACACTGAAGCTTTCTTT.

This chain uses TRBV6-5 with TRBJ1-5; 8 bases map to TRBD1. Germline lookup yields CDR1 MNHEY and CDR2 SVGAGI. The V gene end was trimmed by 5 bases and the J gene end by 0 bases; junction bases not matched to a gene: 3. CDR3 length: 15 amino acids. CDR3 amino acids: CASSIQGDSNQPQHF. For the CDR3, the DNA is TGTGCCAGCAGTATACAGGGGGATAGCAATCAGCCCCAGCATTTT.

J is TRBJ1-1 and V is TRBV7-9, with 7 bases fitting TRBD1. Trimming cost V 5 bases and J 1 base; bases outside gene matches: 1. The CDR3 spans 13 residues. Germline V gene lookup returns CDR1 SEHNR and CDR2 FQNEAQ (reference sequence). CDR3 sequence: CASSRTGNTEAFF. In DNA, the CDR3 is TGTGCCAGCAGCAGGACAGGGAACACTGAAGCTTTCTTT.

This clone has more than one count but fewer than ten. The chain combines TRBV2 with TRBJ1-5, with a weak D call TRBD1 (5 bases). CDR3 length: 15 amino acids. Germline V gives CDR1 SNHLY, CDR2 FYNNEI. Trimming pared 4 bases from V and 0 bases from J, leaving 10 bases between. The CDR3, as DNA: TGTGCCAGCAGTGCACAGGATTATAGCAATCAGCCCCAGCATTTT. This codes for CASSAQDYSNQPQHF.

V and J are TRBV30 and TRBJ2-3, with TRBD1 as a possible D gene (6 bases). V was trimmed by 3 bases and J by 6 bases, leaving 16 bases between them. Per germline, CDR1 GTSNPN and CDR2 SVGIG (reference sequence). CDR3 length: 14 residues. This chain's CDR3 is CAWRVGRGFDTQYF. CDR3 bases: TGTGCCTGGAGGGTGGGCAGGGGTTTTGATACGCAGTATTTT. The full variable domain, rest sourced from reference TRBV30 and TRBJ2-3, is SQTIHQWPATLVQPVGSPLSLECTVEGTSNPNLYWYRQAAGRGLQLLFYSVGIGQISSEVPQNLSASRPQDRQFILSSKKLLLSDSGFYLCAWRVGRGFDTQYFGPGTRLTVL.

V gene TRBV7-2 combines with J gene TRBJ2-7; 9 bases agree with TRBD2. There are 15 residues in the CDR3. The germline V gene encodes CDR1 SGHTA and CDR2 FQGNSA. Losses at the gene ends were 8 bases for V and 6 bases for J; bases not matched to a gene: 14. The CDR3 bases are TGTGCCAGCTCACCCTCGGGACTAGCTGAGATCGAGCAGTACTTC. Translation: CASSPSGLAEIEQYF.

This rearrangement joins TRBV7-3 to TRBJ2-1, with 10 bases identical to TRBD1. CDR3 length: 20 amino acids. CDR1 and CDR2 (germline): SGHTA, FQGTGA. The V segment lost 0 bases and the J segment 6 bases; nucleotides outside the gene matches: 17. CDR3 region: CASSLTGLKDRGIIGNEQFF. The CDR3 nucleotides are TGTGCCAGCAGCTTAACGGGTTTAAAGGACAGGGGGATTATAGGCAATGAGCAGTTCTTC.

V usage is TRBV19 and J usage is TRBJ1-1; weak D call: TRBD1 (5 bases). Per germline, CDR1 LNHDA and CDR2 SQIVND (reference sequence). V was shortened by 7 bases and J by 3 bases, with 18 bases between the two germline ends. The CDR3 sequence is 15 residues long. The CDR3 region has the DNA TGTGCCAGTACCAGTAAAAGTTTGGGGGACACTGAAGCTTTCTTT. The encoded protein is CASTSKSLGDTEAFF.

V usage is TRBV6-1 and J usage is TRBJ2-1; TRBD2 matches at 7 bases. CDR3 length equals 15 residues. CDR1 and CDR2 from the germline V gene are MNHNS and SASEGT. Trimming removed 7 bases from V and 4 bases from J; junction bases left unmatched: 10. The DNA of the CDR3 is TGTGCCAGCACCCTTGGGGGGGTCGGGTACAATGAGCAGTTCTTC. It codes for CASTLGGVGYNEQFF.

The chain has TRBV5-1 and TRBJ2-7; 12 nucleotides agree with TRBD2. This CDR3 is built from 18 residues. The J segment lost 6 bases and the V segment lost 1 base, leaving 14 bases of the junction unmatched. The germline V gene has CDR1 SGHRS and CDR2 YFSETQ. CDR3 in amino acids: CASSLRLAGVGNFGEQYF. CDR3 nucleotide sequence: TGCGCCAGCAGCTTGAGACTAGCGGGAGTGGGTAACTTTGGCGAGCAGTACTTC.

The genes are TRBV6-1 and TRBJ1-1; D remains ambiguous. Trimming took off 1 base at V and 1 base at J, with 16 bases between the two ends. This CDR3 contains 17 residues. CDR1 MNHNS and CDR2 SASEGT come from the germline V gene. For the CDR3, the DNA is TGTGCCAGCAGTGAAGATAGGGTCCTGGTAGGGAACACTGAAGCTTTCTTT. It encodes CASSEDRVLVGNTEAFF.

The V gene is TRBV6-5, the J gene TRBJ1-5; D call uncertain. This CDR3 spans 15 amino acids. V was trimmed by 0 bases and J by 1 base, leaving 7 bases between them. From germline, CDR1 is MNHEY and CDR2 SVGAGI. The chain's CDR3 is CASSYSIGSNQPQHF. The CDR3, as DNA: TGTGCCAGCAGTTACTCGATCGGAAGCAATCAGCCCCAGCATTTT.

The V and J genes are TRBV5-1 and TRBJ1-2; 11 nucleotides match TRBD1. The CDR3 covers 15 residues. CDR1 SGHRS and CDR2 YFSETQ come from the germline V gene. V shed 0 bases, J shed 8 bases, and the junction held 6 bases outside the gene matches. The CDR3 DNA reads as TGCGCCAGCAGCTTGGACCCCGGGACAGGGGGAGGCTACACCTTC. This gives the protein CASSLDPGTGGGYTF.